The entry below gives a single T cell receptor (beta chain) sequence along with its context. The clone's antigen remains unknown. Base-call qualities are not available, and no considerably larger clone is one nucleotide away. To sequence the TCRbeta CDR3 region, genomic DNA was isolated from the sorted cells. TCRbeta CDR3 regions were sequenced using the immunoSEQ Assay. TCRdb stores this immuneACCESS table with in-frame sequences only. Part of the clones is absent; in the studies checked, under half of the shortfall reflects unresolved V genes, and no reason is known for the rest. This sample gives fewer than 70,000 clones in total; 75% to 90% of them show up just once. The ten largest clonotypes hold around 3.3% of the sample. The data originate from a study of OX40 agonist ivuxolimab in advanced cancers. About the investigation overall: Ivuxolimab, which targeted the costimulatory receptor OX40 (CD134), was an agonistic, fully human IgG2 monoclonal antibody. Partial responses occurred in three dose-escalation patients: two with cutaneous melanoma and one with hepatocellular carcinoma. The monotherapy dose-escalation portion (N ≈ 56 patients) of the phase I ivuxolimab trial is reported in the paper. Peripheral TCRbeta sequencing was intended to test whether TCR sequence diversity was altered and clonal T-cell expansion was caused by ivuxolimab. Patients were allowed to have had prior anti-PD-1, anti-PD-L1 or anti-CTLA-4 therapy, and approximately 39% of the dose-escalation patients had been treated with checkpoint inhibitors. Intravenous ivuxolimab was administered to patients every 2 weeks at six dose levels: 0.01, 0.1, 0.3, 1.5, 3 and 10 mg/kg. The dose-escalation cohort was around 84% male with a mean age of roughly 62 years, ranging from 23 to 79. Among the roughly 50 dose-escalation patients, about 19 had hepatocellular carcinoma, some 15 melanoma, 9 renal cell carcinoma and 9 head and neck cancer.

Patients with a history of autoimmune disease or receiving systemic immunosuppression were excluded from the trial. Peripheral blood for TCR sequencing was drawn from every dose cohort at baseline, at cycle 4 day 1 and at cycle 7 day 1. Samples came from an open-label, multicenter, first-in-human phase I dose-escalation trial of ivuxolimab. Adults with locally advanced or metastatic melanoma, renal cell carcinoma, hepatocellular carcinoma or head and neck squamous cell carcinoma were enrolled in the trial. CD4+ and CD8+ T cells were sorted separately from peripheral blood before TCR sequencing. What the work shows at the level of the full study, not this receptor alone: In the 0.1-3.0 mg/kg groups, partial responders were among the patients with the lowest normalized peripheral clonal expansion, particularly in CD8+ T cells. The antigen specificity of the peripheral T cells that underwent clonal expansion was not determined. Clonal expansion of both CD4+ and CD8+ blood T cells was observed from baseline to week 6 at doses 0.1 to 3.0 mg/kg. Low levels of normalized T-cell clonal expansion were also seen in some nonresponding patients. After ivuxolimab, expanded clones were on average more numerous among CD8+ T cells than among CD4+ T cells.

The germline V gene supplies CDR1 SNHLY and CDR2 FYNNEI. Measured from the cysteine to the phenylalanine, the CDR3 is 13 residues long. The only DNA kept is the CDR3, 39 bases in frame from the first base. V and J lose 8 bases and 3 bases, and a span of 14 bases separates them. This TCR derives from an adult with an advanced solid tumor such as melanoma, head and neck, liver or kidney cancer. The source material was CD4+ or CD8+ T cells sorted from blood, sampled in a trial of the OX40 agonist ivuxolimab. Recombination connected TRBV2 to TRBJ2-7, and possibly TRBD2, on 6 matching bases. The CDR3 loop reads CASFGGDDYEQYF. The bases are TGTGCCAGCTTCGGCGGGGACGACTACGAGCAGTACTTC.